The rows below give T cell receptor beta chains drawn from one sample of a study of cytomegalovirus exposure and HLA in healthy donors. Profiled with immunoSEQ multiplex PCR; TCRdb holds only in-frame clones, not every one. The table has some 100,000 clones, approximately 81% seen once. Material: PBMCs. All receptors come from a male donor in good health and CMV-seropositive. Each CDR3 is given with its conserved first and last residue. Fields, in order: D gene, clone size, J gene, V gene, CDR3 DNA, CDR3 protein. A D gene is named only where the DNA matches it firmly. Clone size is not always given. Where it is, it says once, few, many or a class for expanded clones.

NA	NA	TRBJ2-5	TRBV11-2	TGTGCCAGCAGCCTCAGCACAGGGTCCCAAGAGACCCAGTACTTC	CASSLSTGSQETQYF
NA	NA	TRBJ2-5	TRBV4-2	TGTGCCAGCAGCCAAGAGATTTCGGGCAGGGGGAGGGAGACCCAGTACTTC	CASSQEISGRGRETQYF
TRBD1	NA	TRBJ1-5	TRBV18	TGTGCCAGCTCACCGGCACAGGGGATCAATCAGCCCCAGCATTTT	CASSPAQGINQPQHF
NA	NA	TRBJ2-4	TRBV27	TGTGCCAGCAGTTCTACCACAGGGAGCGCAGCCAAAAACATTCAGTACTTC	CASSSTTGSAAKNIQYF
TRBD1	NA	TRBJ1-2	TRBV7-9	TGTGCCAGCAGCTTTCGGACAGGGATTGGCTACACCTTC	CASSFRTGIGYTF
NA	NA	TRBJ1-3	TRBV30	TGTGCCTGGAGTCCAGGGAACTCTGGAAACACCATATATTTT	CAWSPGNSGNTIYF
TRBD1	NA	TRBJ1-1	TRBV5-1	TGCGCCAGCGCTGCCGGGACAGCACTTGTTGACGAAGCTTTCTTT	CASAAGTALVDEAFF
NA	NA	TRBJ1-1	TRBV5-1	TGCGCCAGCAGCCCCATACAGATGAACACTGAAGCTTTCTTT	CASSPIQMNTEAFF
NA	NA	TRBJ1-4	TRBV13	TGTGCCAGCAGCTTAGGGCGGGGGGAGAATGAAAAACTGTTTTTT	CASSLGRGENEKLFF
NA	NA	TRBJ2-3	TRBV23-1	TGCGCCAGCAGTCAATCGTCCCCTGGGCCCTGCTTCACAGATACGCAGTATTTT	CASSQSSPGPCFTDTQYF
NA	NA	TRBJ1-5	TRBV7-6	TGTGCCAGCAGCTTAGGGACCGGGGCGGGACAGCCCCAGCATTTT	CASSLGTGAGQPQHF
NA	NA	TRBJ2-1	TRBV5-6	TGTGCCAGCAGCTTGGAAAAAAGGAGCTCCTACAATGAGCAGTTCTTC	CASSLEKRSSYNEQFF
NA	NA	TRBJ1-1	TRBV7-9	TGTGCCAGCAGCTCGAACGCGCACACTGAAGCTTTCTTT	CASSSNAHTEAFF
NA	NA	TRBJ1-1	TRBV30	TGTGCCTGGACCCCGGGGGGGACTGAAGCTTTCTTT	CAWTPGGTEAFF
TRBD1	NA	TRBJ1-5	TRBV2	TGTGCCAGCGTGCCGGGACAGGCAAATCAGCCCCAGCATTTT	CASVPGQANQPQHF
NA	NA	TRBJ1-5	TRBV13	TGTGCCAGCAGCCAGGGTCCCAATCAGCCCCAGCATTTT	CASSQGPNQPQHF
NA	NA	TRBJ2-2	TRBV9	TGTGCCAGCAGCGTACGCGGCGCGAACACCGGGGAGCTGTTTTTT	CASSVRGANTGELFF
TRBD1	NA	TRBJ2-1	TRBV5-1	TGCGCCAGCAGGGACAGGGTCGACAATGAGCAGTTCTTC	CASRDRVDNEQFF
NA	few	TRBJ1-2	TRBV18	TGTGCCAGCTCACCGGGGAGGACTGATGGCTACACCTTC	CASSPGRTDGYTF
NA	NA	TRBJ1-1	TRBV6-4	TGTGCCAGCACCCCTGCGGTACCGACCCCGAACACTGAAGCTTTCTTT	CASTPAVPTPNTEAFF
NA	NA	TRBJ2-7	TRBV6-1	TGTGCCAGCAGTGGCGACTTAGGATCCTACGAGCAGTACTTC	CASSGDLGSYEQYF
NA	NA	TRBJ1-2	TRBV5-6	TGTGCCAGCAGCTTGGGTAGGGGCAACCATATCGGTGGCTACACCTTC	CASSLGRGNHIGGYTF
NA	NA	TRBJ2-1	TRBV6-5	TGTGCCAGCAGCGACCAGGGGCTTGTGAATGAGCAGTTCTTC	CASSDQGLVNEQFF
TRBD2	once	TRBJ2-7	TRBV7-8	TGTGCCAGCAGCTTCGGGACTAGCGGGCCCTACGAGCAGTACTTC	CASSFGTSGPYEQYF
NA	NA	TRBJ2-5	TRBV2	TGTGCCAGCAGTGACAGCAGGGGCATAGAGACCCAGTACTTC	CASSDSRGIETQYF
NA	once	TRBJ1-1	TRBV30	TGTGCCTGGAGTGTACGAGGGCGGGATTTGAACACTGAAGCTTTCTTT	CAWSVRGRDLNTEAFF
NA	NA	TRBJ1-4	TRBV10-3	TGTGCCATCAGTGAGTCCGGACAGCTTAATGAAAAACTGTTTTTT	CAISESGQLNEKLFF
NA	NA	TRBJ1-2	TRBV5-4	TGTGCCAGCAGGCAGGGGTCCTATGGCTACACCTTC	CASRQGSYGYTF
NA	NA	TRBJ1-5	TRBV12-5	TGTGCTAGTTCCAGGCCAGATAGCAATCAGCCCCAGCATTTT	CASSRPDSNQPQHF
TRBD1	NA	TRBJ1-4	TRBV27	TGTGCCAGCAGTCCCAGGACAGGGAGCGAAAAACTGTTTTTT	CASSPRTGSEKLFF
TRBD1	NA	TRBJ2-3	TRBV5-1	TGCGCCAGCAGTCCTGGACAGGGGGAGGGAGATACGCAGTATTTT	CASSPGQGEGDTQYF
TRBD1	NA	TRBJ1-2	TRBV6-5	TGTGCCAGCAGTCCACAGGGGATAAACTATGGCTACACCTTC	CASSPQGINYGYTF
NA	NA	TRBJ1-5	TRBV7-2	TGTGCCAGCAGCTTGGAATCAGGGTTCAATCAGCCCCAGCATTTT	CASSLESGFNQPQHF
NA	NA	TRBJ1-2	TRBV4-3	TGCGCCAGCAGCCCGAGGGCGGGAGCTAACTATGGCTACACCTTC	CASSPRAGANYGYTF
TRBD1	NA	TRBJ1-5	TRBV4-2	TGTGCCAGCAGCCCTGGACAGGATCAGCCCCAGCATTTT	CASSPGQDQPQHF
NA	NA	TRBJ1-1	TRBV2	TGTGCCAGCAGTGACGGGGTGAACACTGAAGCTTTCTTT	CASSDGVNTEAFF
NA	NA	TRBJ1-5	TRBV6-1	TGTGCCAGCAGCACAACTCAGGGGAGCAATCAGCCCCAGCATTTT	CASSTTQGSNQPQHF
NA	NA	TRBJ2-7	TRBV9	TGTGCCAGCAGCCCCGGACAACCGGCTTGGGACTACGAGCAGTACTTC	CASSPGQPAWDYEQYF
NA	few	TRBJ1-6	TRBV7-2	TGTGCCAGCAGCTTCTTTTCCTTACAGGGCAGGAGGTCACCCCTCCACTTT	CASSFFSLQGRRSPLHF
TRBD1	NA	TRBJ1-2	TRBV4-2	TGTGCCAGCAGCCACTCTTCACAGGGGGGAGGCTACACCTTC	CASSHSSQGGGYTF
TRBD1	NA	TRBJ2-1	TRBV14	TGTGCCAGCAGCCTAGGGGACAGGGAGTACAATGAGCAGTTCTTC	CASSLGDREYNEQFF
NA	NA	TRBJ2-4	TRBV9	TGTGCCAGCAGCGTAGAAGGAGGGGGCGACATTCAGTACTTC	CASSVEGGGDIQYF
TRBD1	NA	TRBJ2-7	TRBV5-1	TGCGCCAGCAGCTCCGGACAGGTCGGCGCCTACGAGCAGTACTTC	CASSSGQVGAYEQYF
TRBD1	NA	TRBJ1-2	TRBV4-1	TGCGCCAGCAGCCAAGATCCCGGGACAGGGGGTAACTATGGCTACACCTTC	CASSQDPGTGGNYGYTF
TRBD1	NA	TRBJ1-6	TRBV2	TGTGCCAGCAGTGAAAAGGGACAGGGAAGGTCACCCCTCCACTTT	CASSEKGQGRSPLHF
NA	NA	TRBJ1-1	TRBV5-1	TGCGCCAGCAGCTTGAGTGCAGGGGAGAACACTGAAGCTTTCTTT	CASSLSAGENTEAFF
TRBD1	NA	TRBJ2-2	TRBV5-4	TGTGCCAGCAGCAGACAGGGGGCCTCGAACACCGGGGAGCTGTTTTTT	CASSRQGASNTGELFF
NA	NA	TRBJ1-5	TRBV6-1	TGTGCCAGCAGAATCGGGCAGGGTGGCAATCAGCCCCAGCATTTT	CASRIGQGGNQPQHF
NA	NA	TRBJ1-6	TRBV6-5	TGTGCCAGCAGACGTCAGGGGCAGGGTAATTCACCCCTCCACTTT	CASRRQGQGNSPLHF
NA	once	TRBJ2-7	TRBV7-8	TGTGCCAGCAGCCCAGACAGTCTCCAGCAGTACTTC	CASSPDSLQQYF
TRBD1	NA	TRBJ2-2	TRBV19	TGTGCCAGTAGGGGGGACAGGGGGAGAACCGGGGAGCTGTTTTTT	CASRGDRGRTGELFF
TRBD1	NA	TRBJ2-7	TRBV11-3	TGTGCCAGCAGCCGGGGACAGGGACCCTACGAGCAGTACTTC	CASSRGQGPYEQYF
TRBD1	NA	TRBJ1-3	TRBV5-1	TGCGCCAGCAAACCACCGGGACAGGCTGGAAACACCATATATTTT	CASKPPGQAGNTIYF
TRBD1	few	TRBJ1-6	TRBV5-5	TGTGCCAGCAGCAGCTCGACAGGGCGGAATTCACCCCTCCACTTT	CASSSSTGRNSPLHF
NA	NA	TRBJ1-1	TRBV30	TGTGCCTGGACCCGGACAGCGAACACTGAAGCTTTCTTT	CAWTRTANTEAFF
NA	NA	TRBJ1-2	TRBV30	TGTGCCTGGGGGGAGGTGAGCAGCTTGGGCTACACCTTC	CAWGEVSSLGYTF
NA	few	TRBJ1-4	TRBV5-6	TGTGCCAGCAGCTTGAAAACGGCCGGGACACGTGCAACTAATGAAAAACTGTTTTTT	CASSLKTAGTRATNEKLFF
NA	NA	TRBJ2-3	TRBV9	TGTGCCAGCAGCGTAGTATCAGATACGCAGTATTTT	CASSVVSDTQYF
NA	few	TRBJ1-5	TRBV30	TGTGCCTGGAGTGGACAGGTCAATCAGCCCCAGCATTTT	CAWSGQVNQPQHF
TRBD1	once	TRBJ2-3	TRBV5-1	TGCGCCAGCAGCCACGGACAGGGTTTCAATACGCAGTATTTT	CASSHGQGFNTQYF